Included here is one T cell receptor beta chain sequence, with context. Its antigen is currently unknown. Sequencing used immunoSEQ multiplex PCR; TCRdb keeps in-frame clones, though not all of them. The sample lists 55,000 to 75,000 clones, around 90% occurring once. This CDR3 is built from 15 residues. V shed 2 bases and J shed 6 bases, with 13 bases lying between them. Germline V gives CDR1 LNHNV, CDR2 YYDKDF (reference sequence). The data belong to a study of lymphopenia after photon versus proton radiotherapy. General study points: Post-nadir TCR diversity decline inversely tracked overall survival among those who died. After lymphocyte nadir, photon-treated repertoires showed oligoclonal expansion, especially CD8+ Temra. Authors raise, but do not show, better survival with proton therapy. Proton therapy kept repertoires fairly stable, unlike photons, which gained effector/memory cells.

The specimen comprised peripheral blood, sampled from a patient treated with photon-based radiotherapy. This TCR was sampled from a woman in her seventies with pancreatic cancer. The chain employs TRBV15 and TRBJ2-2, with D unclear. The CDR3 spells CATSRKTGWAGELFF. CDR3 bases: TGTGCCACCAGCAGAAAGACTGGGTGGGCCGGGGAGCTGTTTTTT.